Listed here are 4 T cell receptor beta chains from one sample, sequenced in a study of shared clonotypes between healthy human individuals. Method: immunoSEQ multiplex PCR; TCRdb's copy keeps in-frame clones and lacks some. The sample contains 2 million to 3 million clones, 93% of which appear only once. Sequenced material: naive CD4+ T cells from PBMCs. The subset is: CD45RA+ positively selected. Receptor source: a man aged 18 to 35 in good health. Some clones in this sample may be carry-over from other donors' samples.

The chain carries TRBV25-1 and TRBJ2-1; a weak D match, TRBD2 (6 bases). The CDR3 has 16 residues. The germline V gene encodes CDR1 MGHDK and CDR2 SYGVNS. The V and J ends lost 6 bases and 1 base respectively, with 16 bases between them. The DNA for the CDR3 is TGTGCCAGCAGATCCGCTAGCGCCAGTTCCTACAATGAGCAGTTCTTC. Amino acid sequence: CASRSASASSYNEQFF.

This clone was counted between two and nine times. The chain has TRBV4-2 and TRBJ1-5; TRBD1 agrees at 10 bases. J gave up 3 bases and V 4 bases, and 9 bases lay outside the gene matches. Germline-derived CDR1 and CDR2 are LGHNA and YNFKEQ. CDR3 length: 17 amino acids. CDR3 amino acids: CASSLDPGTGDNQPQHF. The CDR3 DNA is TGTGCCAGCAGCCTCGATCCCGGGACAGGGGACAATCAGCCCCAGCATTTT.

V is TRBV27 and J is TRBJ2-2; unclear D gene. CDR1 is MNHEY, CDR2 SMNVEV, per germline (reference sequence). CDR3 length: 13 residues. Deletions cut 11 bases from V and 1 base from J, with 11 bases between. As DNA, the CDR3 is TGTGCCGCAGCTGGCGGGAACACCGGGGAGCTGTTTTTT. Translating it yields CAAAGGNTGELFF.

The chain is built from TRBV29-1 and TRBJ2-5; TRBD2 aligns across 10 bases. V dropped 6 bases and J dropped 5; count of bases not matched to a gene: 3. Germline assignment: CDR1 SQVTM and CDR2 ANQGSEA. The CDR3 has 12 amino acids. The CDR3 protein is CSVLAGVETQYF. DNA of the CDR3: TGCAGCGTGCTAGCGGGAGTGGAGACCCAGTACTTC. The variable domain in full, completed from reference TRBV29-1 and TRBJ2-5, reads SAVISQKPSRDICQRGTSLTIQCQVDSQVTMMFWYRQQPGQSLTLIATANQGSEATYESGFVIDKFPISRPNLTFSTLTVSNMSPEDSSIYLCSVLAGVETQYFGPGTRLLVL.